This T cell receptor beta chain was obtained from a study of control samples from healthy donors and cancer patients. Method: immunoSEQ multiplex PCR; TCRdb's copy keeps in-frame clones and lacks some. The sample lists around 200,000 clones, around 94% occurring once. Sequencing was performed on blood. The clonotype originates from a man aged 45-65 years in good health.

The CDR3 reads CASRTSGGSYEQYF. In DNA form, the CDR3 reads TGTGCCAGCCGGACTAGCGGGGGTTCCTACGAGCAGTACTTC. The V and J genes are TRBV27 and TRBJ2-7; 13 positions match TRBD2. The germline gives CDR1 MNHEY, CDR2 SMNVEV (reference sequence). The CDR3 length is 14 residues. V shed 8 bases, J shed 1 base, and the junction held 2 bases outside the gene matches.